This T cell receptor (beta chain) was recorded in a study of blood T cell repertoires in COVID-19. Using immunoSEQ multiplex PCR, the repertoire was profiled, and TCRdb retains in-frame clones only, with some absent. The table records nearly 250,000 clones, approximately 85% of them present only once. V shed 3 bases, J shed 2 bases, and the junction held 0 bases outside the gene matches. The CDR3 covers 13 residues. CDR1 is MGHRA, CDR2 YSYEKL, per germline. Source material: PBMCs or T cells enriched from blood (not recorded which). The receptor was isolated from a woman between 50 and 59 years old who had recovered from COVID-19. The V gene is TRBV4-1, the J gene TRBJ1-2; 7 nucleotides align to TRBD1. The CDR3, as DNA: TGCGCCAGCAGCCAGACAGGGAACTATGGCTACACCTTC. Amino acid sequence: CASSQTGNYGYTF.